This T cell receptor (beta chain) originates from a study of blood T cell repertoires in COVID-19. The wider study: The origin of the acute and convalescent COVID-19 samples was the United States, Italy and Spain.

CDR1 is KGHDR and CDR2 is SFDVKD in the germline V gene. V was pared by 4 bases and J by 3 bases, with 20 bases between. The CDR3 is 18 residues long. Seattle participants joined during active infection and were tracked over time. Per the original methods: Scientists estimated how many nucleated cells there were by amplifying reference gene primers. Method: immunoSEQ multiplex PCR; TCRdb's copy keeps in-frame clones and lacks some. D and trimming were read from the DNA, whereas the V and J calls and clone size are those reported in that table. The repertoire holds hundreds of thousands of clones, with around 88% as singletons.

The sample taken for sequencing was peripheral blood. V is TRBV24-1 and J is TRBJ2-2, with D possibly TRBD2 on 7 matching bases. This TCR was recovered from an elderly woman with COVID-19, enrolled during active disease. The CDR3 region is CATSDPVWEGDYTGELFF. The CDR3 nucleotides read TGTGCCACCAGTGACCCCGTCTGGGAGGGGGACTACACCGGGGAGCTGTTTTTT.